This T cell receptor (beta chain) was retrieved from a study of a mutant IDH1 vaccine in newly diagnosed glioma. Across the whole study: Treated patients had a mean age of about 40 years and a sex split that was roughly 60% male and approximately 40% female.

This clone was counted a few times. TCRdb keeps only in-frame clones here, not all; method: immunoSEQ multiplex PCR. The sample contains 70,000 to 95,000 clones, roughly four fifths of which appear only once. Described time point: baseline, week 1 (first vaccination visit). Treatment denoted: pre-vaccination baseline after standard-of-care therapy. Per the germline V gene, CDR1 is KGHSH and CDR2 is LQKENI. The trim removed 4 bases at V and 4 bases at J, leaving 3 bases unmatched. The CDR3 is 13 amino acids. This TCR was recovered from a man between 40 and 49 years old with glioma. Some clones in this sample may be carry-over from other donors' samples. The sequenced sample was PBMCs, obtained from a glioma patient treated with radiotherapy, temozolomide or both. The rearrangement uses TRBV18 and TRBJ1-1; the match to TRBD1 covers 7 bases. The CDR3 spells CASSRQGGTEAFF. DNA of the CDR3: TGTGCCAGCTCACGACAGGGTGGCACTGAAGCTTTCTTT.